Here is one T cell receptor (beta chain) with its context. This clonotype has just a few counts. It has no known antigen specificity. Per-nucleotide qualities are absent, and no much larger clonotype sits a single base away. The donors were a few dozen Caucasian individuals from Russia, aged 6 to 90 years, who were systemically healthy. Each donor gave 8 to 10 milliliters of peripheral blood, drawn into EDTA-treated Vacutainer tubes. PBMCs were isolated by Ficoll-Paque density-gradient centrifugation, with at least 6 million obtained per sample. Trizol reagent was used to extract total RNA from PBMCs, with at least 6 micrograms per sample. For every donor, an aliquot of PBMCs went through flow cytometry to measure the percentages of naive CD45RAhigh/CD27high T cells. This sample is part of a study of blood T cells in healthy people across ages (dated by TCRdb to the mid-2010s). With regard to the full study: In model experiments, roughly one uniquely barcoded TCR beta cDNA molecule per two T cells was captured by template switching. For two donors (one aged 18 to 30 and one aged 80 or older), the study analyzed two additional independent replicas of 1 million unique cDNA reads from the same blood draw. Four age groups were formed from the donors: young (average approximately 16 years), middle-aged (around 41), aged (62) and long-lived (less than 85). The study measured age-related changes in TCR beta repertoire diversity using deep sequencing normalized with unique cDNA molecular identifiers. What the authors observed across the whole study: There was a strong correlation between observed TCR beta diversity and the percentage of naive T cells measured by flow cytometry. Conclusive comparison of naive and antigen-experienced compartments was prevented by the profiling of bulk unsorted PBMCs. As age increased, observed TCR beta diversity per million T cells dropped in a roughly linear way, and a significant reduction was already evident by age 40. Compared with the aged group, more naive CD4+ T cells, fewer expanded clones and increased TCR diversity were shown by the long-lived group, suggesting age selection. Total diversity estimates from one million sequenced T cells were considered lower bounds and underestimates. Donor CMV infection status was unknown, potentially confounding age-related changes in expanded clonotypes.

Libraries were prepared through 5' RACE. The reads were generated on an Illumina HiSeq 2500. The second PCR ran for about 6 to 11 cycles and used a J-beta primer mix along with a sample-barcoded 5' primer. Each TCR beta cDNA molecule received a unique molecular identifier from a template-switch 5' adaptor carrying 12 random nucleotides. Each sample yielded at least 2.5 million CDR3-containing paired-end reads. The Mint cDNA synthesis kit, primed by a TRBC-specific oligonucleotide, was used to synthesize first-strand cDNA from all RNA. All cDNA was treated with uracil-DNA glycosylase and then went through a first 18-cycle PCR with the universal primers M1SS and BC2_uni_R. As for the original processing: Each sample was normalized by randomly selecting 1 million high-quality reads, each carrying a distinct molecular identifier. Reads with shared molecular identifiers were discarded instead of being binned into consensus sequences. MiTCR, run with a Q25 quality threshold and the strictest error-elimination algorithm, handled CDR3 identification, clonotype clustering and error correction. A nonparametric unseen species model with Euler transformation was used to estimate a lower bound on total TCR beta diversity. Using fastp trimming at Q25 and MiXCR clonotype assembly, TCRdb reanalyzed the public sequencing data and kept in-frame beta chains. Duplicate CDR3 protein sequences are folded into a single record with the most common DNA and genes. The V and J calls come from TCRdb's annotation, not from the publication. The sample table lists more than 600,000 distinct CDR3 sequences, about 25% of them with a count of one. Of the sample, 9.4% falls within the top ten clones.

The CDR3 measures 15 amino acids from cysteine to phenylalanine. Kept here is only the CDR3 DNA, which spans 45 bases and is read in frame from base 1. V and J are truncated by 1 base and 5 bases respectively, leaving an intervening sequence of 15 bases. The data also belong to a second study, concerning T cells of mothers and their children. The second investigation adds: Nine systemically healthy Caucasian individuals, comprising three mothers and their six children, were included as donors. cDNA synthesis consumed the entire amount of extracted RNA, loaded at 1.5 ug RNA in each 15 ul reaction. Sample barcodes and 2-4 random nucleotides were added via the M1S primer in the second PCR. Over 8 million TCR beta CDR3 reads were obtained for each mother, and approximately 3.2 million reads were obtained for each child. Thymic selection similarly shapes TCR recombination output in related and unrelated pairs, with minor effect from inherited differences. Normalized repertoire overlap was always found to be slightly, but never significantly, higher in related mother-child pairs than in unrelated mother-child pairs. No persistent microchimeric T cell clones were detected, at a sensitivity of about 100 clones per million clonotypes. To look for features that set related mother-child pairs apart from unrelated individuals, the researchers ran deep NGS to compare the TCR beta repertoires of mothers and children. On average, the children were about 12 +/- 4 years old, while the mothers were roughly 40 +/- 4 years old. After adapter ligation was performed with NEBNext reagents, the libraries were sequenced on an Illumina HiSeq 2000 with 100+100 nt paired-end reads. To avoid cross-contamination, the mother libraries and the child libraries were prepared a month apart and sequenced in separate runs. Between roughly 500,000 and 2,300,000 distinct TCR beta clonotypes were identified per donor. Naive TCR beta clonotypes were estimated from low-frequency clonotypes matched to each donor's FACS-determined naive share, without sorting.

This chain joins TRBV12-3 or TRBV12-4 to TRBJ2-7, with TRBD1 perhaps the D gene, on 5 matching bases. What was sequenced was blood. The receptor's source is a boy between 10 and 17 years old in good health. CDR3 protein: CASSLEGRAPHEQYF. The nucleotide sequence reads TGTGCCAGCAGTTTAGAGGGCAGGGCCCCCCACGAGCAGTACTTC.